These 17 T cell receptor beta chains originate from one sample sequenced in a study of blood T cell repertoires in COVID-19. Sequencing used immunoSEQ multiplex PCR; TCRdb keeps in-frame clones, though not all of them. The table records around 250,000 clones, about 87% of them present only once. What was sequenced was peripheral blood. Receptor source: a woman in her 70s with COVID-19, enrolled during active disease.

CDR3 bases: TGTGCCAGCAGCTCCACAGGGTGGCAAGAGACCCAGTACTTC. It codes for CASSSTGWQETQYF. The chain links TRBV5-6 to TRBJ2-5; possibly TRBD1 for D (6 bases). Trimming stripped 3 bases from V and 2 bases from J, with 11 bases between. This CDR3 region has 14 residues. Germline V CDR1 and CDR2: SGHDT, YYEEEE.

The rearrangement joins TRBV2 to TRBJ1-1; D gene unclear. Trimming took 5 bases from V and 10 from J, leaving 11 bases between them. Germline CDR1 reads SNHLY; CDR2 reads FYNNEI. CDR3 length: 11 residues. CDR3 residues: CASSRERGAFF. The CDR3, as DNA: TGTGCCAGCAGTCGAGAGCGGGGAGCTTTCTTT.

The CDR3 DNA reads as TGTGCCAGCTTTAAATCAGGTATACGCACTGAAGCTTTCTTT. Its translation is CASFKSGIRTEAFF. V and J are TRBV7-9 and TRBJ1-1; D is undetermined. CDR1 is SEHNR and CDR2 is FQNEAQ in the germline V gene (reference sequence). CDR3 size: 14 residues. Trimming cost V 8 bases and J 4 bases, with 17 bases left between them.

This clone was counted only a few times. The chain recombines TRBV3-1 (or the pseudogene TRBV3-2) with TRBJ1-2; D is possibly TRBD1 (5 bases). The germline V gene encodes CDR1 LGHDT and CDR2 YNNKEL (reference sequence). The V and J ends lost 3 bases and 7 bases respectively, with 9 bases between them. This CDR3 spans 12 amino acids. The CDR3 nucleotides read TGTGCCAGCAGCCACAGACAGACTGGCTACACCTTC. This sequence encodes CASSHRQTGYTF.

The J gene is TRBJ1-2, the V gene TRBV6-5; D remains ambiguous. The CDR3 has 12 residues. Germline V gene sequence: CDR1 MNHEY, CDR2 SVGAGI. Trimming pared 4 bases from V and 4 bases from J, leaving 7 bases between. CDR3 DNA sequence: TGTGCCAGCAGTTCAGGTCTCTATGGCTACACCTTC. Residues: CASSSGLYGYTF.

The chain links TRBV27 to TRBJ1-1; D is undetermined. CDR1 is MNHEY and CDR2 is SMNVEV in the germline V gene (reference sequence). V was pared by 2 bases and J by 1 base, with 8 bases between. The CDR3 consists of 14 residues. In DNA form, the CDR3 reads TGTGCCAGCAGTTTACCCCCAGGGAACACTGAAGCTTTCTTT. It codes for CASSLPPGNTEAFF.

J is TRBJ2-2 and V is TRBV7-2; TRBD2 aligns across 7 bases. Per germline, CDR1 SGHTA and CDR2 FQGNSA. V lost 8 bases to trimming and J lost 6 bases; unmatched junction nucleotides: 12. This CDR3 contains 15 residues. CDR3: CASPQGGSGPGELFF. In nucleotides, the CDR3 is TGTGCCAGCCCCCAGGGAGGGAGTGGTCCCGGGGAGCTGTTTTTT.

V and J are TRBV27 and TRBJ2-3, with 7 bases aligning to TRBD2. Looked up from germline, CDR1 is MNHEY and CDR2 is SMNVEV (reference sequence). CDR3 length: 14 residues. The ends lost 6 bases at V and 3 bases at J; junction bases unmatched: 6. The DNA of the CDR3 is TGTGCCAGCAGGCCTTTGGGGGGGACAGATACGCAGTATTTT. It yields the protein CASRPLGGTDTQYF.

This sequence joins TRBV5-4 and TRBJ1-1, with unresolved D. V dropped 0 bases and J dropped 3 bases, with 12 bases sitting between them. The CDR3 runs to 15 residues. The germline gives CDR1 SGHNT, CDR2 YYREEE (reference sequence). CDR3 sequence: CASSLDRAVYTEAFF. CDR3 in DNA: TGTGCCAGCAGCTTGGACAGAGCCGTTTACACTGAAGCTTTCTTT.

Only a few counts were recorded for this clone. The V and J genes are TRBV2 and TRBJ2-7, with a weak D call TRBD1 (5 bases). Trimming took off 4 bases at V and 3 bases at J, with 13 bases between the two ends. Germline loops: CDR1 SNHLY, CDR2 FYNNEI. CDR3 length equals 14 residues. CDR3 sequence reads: CASSVEQGYYEQYF. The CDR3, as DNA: TGTGCCAGCAGTGTTGAGCAGGGATACTACGAGCAGTACTTC.

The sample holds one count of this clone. Written as DNA, the CDR3 is TGTGCCAGCAGCTTAAACAGGGTGTCACCCCTCCACTTT. It translates to CASSLNRVSPLHF. The genes are TRBV11-3 and TRBJ1-6; TRBD1 is a possible D gene (6 bases). V was trimmed by 2 bases and J by 10 bases, leaving 9 bases between them. This CDR3 comprises 13 residues. Germline CDR1 reads SGHNT; CDR2 reads YENEEA.

The CDR3 bases are TGTGCCAGCTCACCTCGTCAGGGAACCAGCTCTGGGGCCAACGTCCTGACTTTC. Residues: CASSPRQGTSSGANVLTF. The V gene is TRBV18, the J gene TRBJ2-6; D possibly corresponds to TRBD1 (5 bases). The germline V gene has CDR1 KGHSH and CDR2 LQKENI. The CDR3 totals 18 residues. Trimming stripped 3 bases from V and 0 bases from J, with 15 bases between. Filled out from reference TRBV18 and TRBJ2-6, the complete variable domain reads NAGVMQNPRHLVRRRGQEARLRCSPMKGHSHVYWYRQLPEEGLKFMVYLQKENIIDESGMPKERFSAEFPKEGPSILRIQQVVRGDSAAYFCASSPRQGTSSGANVLTFGAGSRLTVL.

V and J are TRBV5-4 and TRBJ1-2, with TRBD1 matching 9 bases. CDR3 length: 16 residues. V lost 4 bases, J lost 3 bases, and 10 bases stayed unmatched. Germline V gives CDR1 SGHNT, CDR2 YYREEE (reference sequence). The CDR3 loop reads CASSTPGQGGDYGYTF. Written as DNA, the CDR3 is TGTGCCAGCAGCACACCGGGACAGGGTGGGGACTATGGCTACACCTTC. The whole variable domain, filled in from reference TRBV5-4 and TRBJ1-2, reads ETGVTQSPTHLIKTRGQQVTLRCSSQSGHNTVSWYQQALGQGPQFIFQYYREEENGRGNFPPRFSGLQFPNYSSELNVNALELDDSALYLCASSTPGQGGDYGYTFGSGTRLTVV.

The CDR3, as DNA: TGCGCCAGCAGCCAAGACCCCGCCACAGGGTTTACCGAAAACATTCAGTACTTC. Its translation: CASSQDPATGFTENIQYF. The rearrangement uses TRBV4-1 and TRBJ2-4, with D possibly matching TRBD1 (6 bases). Germline values: CDR1 MGHRA, CDR2 YSYEKL. The length of the CDR3 is 18 residues. V was shortened by 0 bases and J by 5 bases, with 20 bases between the two germline ends.

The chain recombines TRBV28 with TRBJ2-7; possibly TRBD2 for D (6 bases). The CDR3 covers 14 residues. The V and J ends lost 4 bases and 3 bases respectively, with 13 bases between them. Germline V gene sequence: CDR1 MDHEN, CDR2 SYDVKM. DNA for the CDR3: TGTGCCAGCAGTTCTCCGGGACTGGTCTACGAGCAGTACTTC. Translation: CASSSPGLVYEQYF. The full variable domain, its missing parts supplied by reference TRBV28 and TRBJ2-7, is DVKVTQSSRYLVKRTGEKVFLECVQDMDHENMFWYRQDPGLGLRLIYFSYDVKMKEKGDIPEGYSVSREKKERFSLILESASTNQTSMYLCASSSPGLVYEQYFGPGTRLTVT.

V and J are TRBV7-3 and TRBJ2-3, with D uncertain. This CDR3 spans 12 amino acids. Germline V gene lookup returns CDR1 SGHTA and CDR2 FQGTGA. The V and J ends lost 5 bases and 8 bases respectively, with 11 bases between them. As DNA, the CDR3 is TGTGCCAGCAGCCCCTCCGTCGGTACGCAGTATTTT. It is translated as CASSPSVGTQYF.

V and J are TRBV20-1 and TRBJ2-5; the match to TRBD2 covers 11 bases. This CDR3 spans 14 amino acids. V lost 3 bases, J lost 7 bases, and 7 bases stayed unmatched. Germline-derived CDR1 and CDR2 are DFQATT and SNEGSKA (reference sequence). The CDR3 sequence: CSASTSGSLGTQYF. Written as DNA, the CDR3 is TGCAGTGCTAGTACTAGCGGGAGTTTGGGGACCCAGTACTTC.